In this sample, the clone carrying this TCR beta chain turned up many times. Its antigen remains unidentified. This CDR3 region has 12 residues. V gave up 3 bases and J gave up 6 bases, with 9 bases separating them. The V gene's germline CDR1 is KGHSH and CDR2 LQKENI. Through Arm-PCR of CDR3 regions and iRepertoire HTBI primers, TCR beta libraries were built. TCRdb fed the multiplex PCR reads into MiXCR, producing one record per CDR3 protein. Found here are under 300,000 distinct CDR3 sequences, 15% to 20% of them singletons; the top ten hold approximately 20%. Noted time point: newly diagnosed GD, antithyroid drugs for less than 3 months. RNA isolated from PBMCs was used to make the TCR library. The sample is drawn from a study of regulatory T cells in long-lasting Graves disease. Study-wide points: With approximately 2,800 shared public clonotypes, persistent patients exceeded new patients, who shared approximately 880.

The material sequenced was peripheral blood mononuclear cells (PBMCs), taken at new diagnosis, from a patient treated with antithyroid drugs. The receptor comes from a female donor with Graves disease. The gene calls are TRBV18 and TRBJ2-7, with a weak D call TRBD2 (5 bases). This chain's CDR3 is CASSPPEGEQYF. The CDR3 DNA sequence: TGTGCCAGCTCACCTCCCGAGGGCGAGCAGTACTTC.